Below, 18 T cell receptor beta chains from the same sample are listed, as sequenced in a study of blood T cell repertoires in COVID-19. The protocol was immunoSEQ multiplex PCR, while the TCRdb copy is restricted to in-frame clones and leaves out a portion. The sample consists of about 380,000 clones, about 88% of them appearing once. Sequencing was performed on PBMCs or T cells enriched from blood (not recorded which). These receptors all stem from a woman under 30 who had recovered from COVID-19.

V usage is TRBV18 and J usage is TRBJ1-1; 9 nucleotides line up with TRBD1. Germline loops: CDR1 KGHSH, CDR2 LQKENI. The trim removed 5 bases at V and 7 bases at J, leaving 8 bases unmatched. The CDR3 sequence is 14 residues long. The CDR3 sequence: CASSTGTGWDEAFF. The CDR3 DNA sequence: TGTGCCAGCTCAACCGGGACAGGGTGGGATGAAGCTTTCTTT. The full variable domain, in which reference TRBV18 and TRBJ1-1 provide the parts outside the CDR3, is NAGVMQNPRHLVRRRGQEARLRCSPMKGHSHVYWYRQLPEEGLKFMVYLQKENIIDESGMPKERFSAEFPKEGPSILRIQQVVRGDSAAYFCASSTGTGWDEAFFGQGTRLTVV.

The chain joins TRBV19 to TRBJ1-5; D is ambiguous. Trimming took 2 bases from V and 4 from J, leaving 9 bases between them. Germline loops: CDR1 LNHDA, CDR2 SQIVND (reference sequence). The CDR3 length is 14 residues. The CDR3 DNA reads TGTGCCAGTAGTATATCGGGAAAGAATCAGCCCCAGCATTTT. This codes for CASSISGKNQPQHF.

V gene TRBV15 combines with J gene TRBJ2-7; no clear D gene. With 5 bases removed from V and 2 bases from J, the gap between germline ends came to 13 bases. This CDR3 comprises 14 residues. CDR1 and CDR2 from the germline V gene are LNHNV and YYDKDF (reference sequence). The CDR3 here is CATSPKDTTYEQYF. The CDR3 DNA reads TGTGCCACCAGCCCAAAAGACACGACCTACGAGCAGTACTTC.

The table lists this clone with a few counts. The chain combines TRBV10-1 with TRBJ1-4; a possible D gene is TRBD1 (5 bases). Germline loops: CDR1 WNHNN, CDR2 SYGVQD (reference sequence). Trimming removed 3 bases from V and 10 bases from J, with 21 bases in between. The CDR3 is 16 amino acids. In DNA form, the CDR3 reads TGCGCCAGCAGTGAAAGCGGTGGAGGGACCCCTCGAAAACTGTTTTTT. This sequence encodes CASSESGGGTPRKLFF.

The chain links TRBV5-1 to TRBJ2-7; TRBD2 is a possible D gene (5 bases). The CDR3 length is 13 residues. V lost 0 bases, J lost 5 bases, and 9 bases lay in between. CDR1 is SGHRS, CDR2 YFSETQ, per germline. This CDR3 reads CASSLAPGNEQYF. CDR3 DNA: TGCGCCAGCAGCTTGGCCCCGGGGAACGAGCAGTACTTC.

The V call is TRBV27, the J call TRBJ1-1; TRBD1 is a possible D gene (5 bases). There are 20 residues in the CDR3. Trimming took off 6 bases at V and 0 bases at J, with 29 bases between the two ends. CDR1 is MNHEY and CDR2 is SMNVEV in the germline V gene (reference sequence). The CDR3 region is CASSQGVQIRRDPLNTEAFF. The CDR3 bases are TGTGCCAGCAGCCAAGGGGTCCAAATCCGACGAGACCCCCTGAACACTGAAGCTTTCTTT.

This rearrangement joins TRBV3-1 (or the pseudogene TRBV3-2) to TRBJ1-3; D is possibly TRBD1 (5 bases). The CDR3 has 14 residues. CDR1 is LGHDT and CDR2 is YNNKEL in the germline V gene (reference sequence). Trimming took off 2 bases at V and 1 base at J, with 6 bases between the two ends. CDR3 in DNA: TGTGCCAGCAGCCAATCAGGGTCTGGAAACACCATATATTTT. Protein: CASSQSGSGNTIYF.

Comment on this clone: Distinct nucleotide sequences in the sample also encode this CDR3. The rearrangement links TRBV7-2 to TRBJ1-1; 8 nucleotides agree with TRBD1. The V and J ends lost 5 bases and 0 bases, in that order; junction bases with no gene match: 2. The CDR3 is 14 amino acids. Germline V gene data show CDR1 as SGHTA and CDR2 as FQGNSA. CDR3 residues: CASSRTGMNTEAFF. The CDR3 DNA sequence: TGTGCCAGCAGCCGGACAGGGATGAACACTGAAGCTTTCTTT.

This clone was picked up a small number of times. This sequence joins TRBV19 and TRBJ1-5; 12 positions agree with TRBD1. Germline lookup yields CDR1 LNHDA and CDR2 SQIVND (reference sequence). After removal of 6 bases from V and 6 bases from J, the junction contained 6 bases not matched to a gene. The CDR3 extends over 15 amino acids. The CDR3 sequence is CASSWDRGRGQPQHF. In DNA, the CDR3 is TGTGCCAGTAGCTGGGACAGGGGGCGAGGTCAGCCCCAGCATTTT.

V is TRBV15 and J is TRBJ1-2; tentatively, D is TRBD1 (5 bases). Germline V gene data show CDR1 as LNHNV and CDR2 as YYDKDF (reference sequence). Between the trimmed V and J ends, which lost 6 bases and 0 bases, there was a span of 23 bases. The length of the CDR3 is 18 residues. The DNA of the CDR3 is TGTGCCACCAGAGGGATTGCAGGGTTCCATAAAGCTAACTATGGCTACACCTTC. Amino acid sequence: CATRGIAGFHKANYGYTF.

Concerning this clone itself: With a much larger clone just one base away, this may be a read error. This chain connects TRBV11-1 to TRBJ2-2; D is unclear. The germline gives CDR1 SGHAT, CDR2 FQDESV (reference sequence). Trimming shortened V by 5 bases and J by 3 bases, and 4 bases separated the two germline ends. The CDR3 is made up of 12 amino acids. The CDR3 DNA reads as TGTGCCAGCAGCCCTGACACCGGGGAGCTGTTTTTT. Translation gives CASSPDTGELFF.

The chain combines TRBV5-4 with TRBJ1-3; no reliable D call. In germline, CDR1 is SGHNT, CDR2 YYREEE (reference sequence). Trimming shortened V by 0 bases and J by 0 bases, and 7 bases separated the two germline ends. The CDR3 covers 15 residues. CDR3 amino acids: CASSLGGHSGNTIYF. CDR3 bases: TGTGCCAGCAGCTTGGGTGGGCACTCTGGAAACACCATATATTTT.

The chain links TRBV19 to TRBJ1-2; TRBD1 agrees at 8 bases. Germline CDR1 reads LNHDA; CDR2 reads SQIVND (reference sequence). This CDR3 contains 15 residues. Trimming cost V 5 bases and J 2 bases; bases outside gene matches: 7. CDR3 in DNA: TGTGCCAGTAGTTCGCAGGGGGCGGGCAACTATGGCTACACCTTC. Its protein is CASSSQGAGNYGYTF.

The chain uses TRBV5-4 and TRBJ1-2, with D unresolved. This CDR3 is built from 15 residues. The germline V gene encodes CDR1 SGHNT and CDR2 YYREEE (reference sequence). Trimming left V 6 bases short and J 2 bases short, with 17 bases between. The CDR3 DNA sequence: TGTGCCAGCAACCTCGCAGGACGGGGAAACTATGGCTACACCTTC. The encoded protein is CASNLAGRGNYGYTF. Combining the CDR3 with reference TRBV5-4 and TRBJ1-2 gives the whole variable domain ETGVTQSPTHLIKTRGQQVTLRCSSQSGHNTVSWYQQALGQGPQFIFQYYREEENGRGNFPPRFSGLQFPNYSSELNVNALELDDSALYLCASNLAGRGNYGYTFGSGTRLTVV.

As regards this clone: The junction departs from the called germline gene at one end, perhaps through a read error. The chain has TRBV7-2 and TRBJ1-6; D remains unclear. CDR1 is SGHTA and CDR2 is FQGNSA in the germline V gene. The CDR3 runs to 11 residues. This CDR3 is CASSLDETRCF. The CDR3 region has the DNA TGTGCCAGCAGCTTAGATGAGACACGGTGTTTT.

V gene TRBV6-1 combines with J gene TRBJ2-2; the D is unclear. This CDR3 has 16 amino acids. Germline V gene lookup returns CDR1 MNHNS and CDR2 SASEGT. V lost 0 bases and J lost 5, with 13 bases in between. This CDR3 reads CASSEAIRSNTGELFF. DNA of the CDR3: TGTGCCAGCAGTGAAGCAATCCGGAGCAATACCGGGGAGCTGTTTTTT.

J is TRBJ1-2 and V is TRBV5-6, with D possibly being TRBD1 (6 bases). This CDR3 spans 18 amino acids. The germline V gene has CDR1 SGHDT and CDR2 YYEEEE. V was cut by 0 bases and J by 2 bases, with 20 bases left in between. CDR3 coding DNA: TGTGCCAGCAGCTTGGGGAGACCTACAGGGTGGAGGAACTATGGCTACACCTTC. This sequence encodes CASSLGRPTGWRNYGYTF.

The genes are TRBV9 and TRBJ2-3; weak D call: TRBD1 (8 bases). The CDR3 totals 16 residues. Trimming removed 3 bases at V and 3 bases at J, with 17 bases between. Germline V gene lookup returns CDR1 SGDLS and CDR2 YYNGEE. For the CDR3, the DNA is TGTGCCAGCAGCGAGGGGGGGACAGGAATAACAGATACGCAGTATTTT. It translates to CASSEGGTGITDTQYF.